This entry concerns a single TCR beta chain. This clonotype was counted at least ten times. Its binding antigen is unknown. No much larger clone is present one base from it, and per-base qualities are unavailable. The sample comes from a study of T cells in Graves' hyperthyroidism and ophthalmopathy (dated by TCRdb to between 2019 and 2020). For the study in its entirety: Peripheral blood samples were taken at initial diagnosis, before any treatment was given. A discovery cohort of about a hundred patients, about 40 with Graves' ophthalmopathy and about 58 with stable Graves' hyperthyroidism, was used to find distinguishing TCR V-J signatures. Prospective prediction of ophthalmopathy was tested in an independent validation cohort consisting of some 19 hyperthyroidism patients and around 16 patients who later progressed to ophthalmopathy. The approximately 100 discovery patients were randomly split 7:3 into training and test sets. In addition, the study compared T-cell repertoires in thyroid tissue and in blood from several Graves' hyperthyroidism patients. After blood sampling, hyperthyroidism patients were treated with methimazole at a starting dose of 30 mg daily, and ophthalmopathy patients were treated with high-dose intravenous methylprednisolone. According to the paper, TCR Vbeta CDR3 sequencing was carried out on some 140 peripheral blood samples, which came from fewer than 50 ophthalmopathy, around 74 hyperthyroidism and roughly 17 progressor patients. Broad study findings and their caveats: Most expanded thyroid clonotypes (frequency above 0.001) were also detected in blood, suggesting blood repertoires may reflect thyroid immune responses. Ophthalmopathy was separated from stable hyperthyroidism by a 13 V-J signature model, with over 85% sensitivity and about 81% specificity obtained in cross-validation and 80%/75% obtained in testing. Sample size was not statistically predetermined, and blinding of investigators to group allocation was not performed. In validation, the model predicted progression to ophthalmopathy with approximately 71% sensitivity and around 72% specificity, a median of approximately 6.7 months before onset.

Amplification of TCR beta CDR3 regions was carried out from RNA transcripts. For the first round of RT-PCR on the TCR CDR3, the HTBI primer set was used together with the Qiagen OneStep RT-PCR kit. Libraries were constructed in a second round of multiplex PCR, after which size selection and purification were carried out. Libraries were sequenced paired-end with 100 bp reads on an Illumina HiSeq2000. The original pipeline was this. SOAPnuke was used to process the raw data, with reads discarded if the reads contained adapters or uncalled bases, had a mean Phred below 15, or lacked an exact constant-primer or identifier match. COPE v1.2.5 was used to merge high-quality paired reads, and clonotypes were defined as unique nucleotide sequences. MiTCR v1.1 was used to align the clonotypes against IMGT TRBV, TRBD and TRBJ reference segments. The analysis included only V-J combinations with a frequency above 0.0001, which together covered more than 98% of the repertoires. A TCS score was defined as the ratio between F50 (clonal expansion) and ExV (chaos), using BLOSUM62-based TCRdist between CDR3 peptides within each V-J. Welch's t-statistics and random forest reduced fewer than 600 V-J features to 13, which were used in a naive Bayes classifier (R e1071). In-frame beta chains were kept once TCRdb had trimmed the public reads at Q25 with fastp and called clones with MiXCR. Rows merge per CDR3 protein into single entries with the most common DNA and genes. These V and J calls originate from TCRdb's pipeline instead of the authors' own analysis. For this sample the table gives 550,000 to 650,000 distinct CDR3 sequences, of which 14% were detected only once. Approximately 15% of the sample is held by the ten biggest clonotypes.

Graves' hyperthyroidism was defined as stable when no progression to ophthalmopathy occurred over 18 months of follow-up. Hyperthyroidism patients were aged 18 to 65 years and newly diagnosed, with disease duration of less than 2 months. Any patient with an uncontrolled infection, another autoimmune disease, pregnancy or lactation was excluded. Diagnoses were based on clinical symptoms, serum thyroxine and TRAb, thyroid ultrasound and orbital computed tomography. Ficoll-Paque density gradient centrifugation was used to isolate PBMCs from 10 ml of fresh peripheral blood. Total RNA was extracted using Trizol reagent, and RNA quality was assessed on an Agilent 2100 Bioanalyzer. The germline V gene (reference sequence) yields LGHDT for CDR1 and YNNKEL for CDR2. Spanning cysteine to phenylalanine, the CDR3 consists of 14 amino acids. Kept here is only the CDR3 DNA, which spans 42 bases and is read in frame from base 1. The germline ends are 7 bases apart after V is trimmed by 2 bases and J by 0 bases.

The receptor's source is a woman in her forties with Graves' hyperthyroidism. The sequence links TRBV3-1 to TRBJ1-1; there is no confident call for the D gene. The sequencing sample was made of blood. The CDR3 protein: CASSQLTVNTEAFF. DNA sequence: TGTGCCAGCAGCCAACTTACCGTGAACACTGAAGCTTTCTTT.